Below are 30 T cell receptor beta chains sequenced from a single sample in a study of cytomegalovirus exposure and HLA in healthy donors. The PCR used 60 Vbeta and 13 Jbeta primers. Profiled with immunoSEQ multiplex PCR; TCRdb holds only in-frame clones, not every one. The sample consists of some 160,000 clones, roughly 80% of them appearing once. The sample consisted of PBMCs. Receptor source: a male donor in good health and CMV-seronegative.

This clone was recorded a few times. The chain combines TRBV6-5 with TRBJ1-2; 10 nucleotides match TRBD1. The CDR3 runs to 15 residues. V shed 0 bases, J shed 2 bases, and the junction held 0 bases outside the gene matches. The germline gives CDR1 MNHEY, CDR2 SVGAGI. The CDR3 reads CASSYSTGGNYGYTF. DNA for the CDR3: TGTGCCAGCAGTTACTCGACAGGGGGCAACTATGGCTACACCTTC.

This clone was recorded only once. This chain links TRBV27 with TRBJ2-1, with 13 bases fitting TRBD2. The CDR3 is 17 residues long. V gave up 5 bases and J gave up 5 bases; unmatched junction bases: 9. Germline lookup yields CDR1 MNHEY and CDR2 SMNVEV (reference sequence). CDR3: CASSPRPTSGGDNEQFF. In nucleotides, the CDR3 is TGTGCCAGCAGTCCCCGGCCAACTAGCGGGGGGGACAATGAGCAGTTCTTC.

This chain connects TRBV25-1 to TRBJ1-4; 9 bases fit TRBD1. The CDR3 consists of 14 residues. With 7 bases clipped from V and 7 bases from J, the junction kept 7 bases outside the gene matches. Germline-derived CDR1 and CDR2 are MGHDK and SYGVNS. The CDR3 sequence: CASTTGGPSEKLFF. The CDR3 bases are TGTGCCAGCACAACAGGGGGCCCTTCTGAAAAACTGTTTTTT.

The CDR3 coding sequence is TGTGCCAGCAGCTCTAGCAAAGATGAGCAGTTCTTC. Amino acid sequence: CASSSSKDEQFF. The V gene is TRBV7-9, the J gene TRBJ2-1, with a tentative D call TRBD2 (5 bases). Trimming removed 4 bases at V and 8 bases at J, with 9 bases between. CDR1 and CDR2 (germline): SEHNR, FQNEAQ (reference sequence). The CDR3 extends over 12 amino acids.

The chain's CDR3 is CATSRDSSYNSPLHF. DNA for the CDR3: TGTGCCACCAGCAGGGACAGTTCCTATAATTCACCCCTCCACTTT. V is TRBV15 and J is TRBJ1-6, with a weak D call TRBD1 (6 bases). Germline loops: CDR1 LNHNV, CDR2 YYDKDF (reference sequence). The CDR3 has 15 amino acids. V was cut by 3 bases and J by 1 base, with 7 bases left in between.

The CDR3 protein is CASSPGLADYSNTGELFF. The DNA of the CDR3 is TGTGCCAGCAGCCCGGGACTAGCGGACTACAGTAACACCGGGGAGCTGTTTTTT. The genes are TRBV7-9 and TRBJ2-2; TRBD2 matches 11 bases. The germline V gene has CDR1 SEHNR and CDR2 FQNEAQ (reference sequence). The trim removed 5 bases at V and 2 bases at J, leaving 10 bases unmatched. The CDR3 runs to 18 residues.

CDR3 protein: CASSILKIGGQPQHF. The DNA for the CDR3 is TGTGCCAGTAGCATTCTTAAAATAGGGGGCCAGCCCCAGCATTTT. V gene TRBV19 combines with J gene TRBJ1-5, with 7 bases identical to TRBD1. The V segment lost 6 bases and the J segment 7 bases; nucleotides outside the gene matches: 12. Looked up from germline, CDR1 is LNHDA and CDR2 is SQIVND (reference sequence). This CDR3 contains 15 residues.

The CDR3, as DNA: TGTGCCAGCTCACCACGCGGGGGGCCTGACACTGAAGCTTTCTTT. As protein: CASSPRGGPDTEAFF. The rearrangement links TRBV18 to TRBJ1-1, with D possibly being TRBD1 (6 bases). The germline CDR1 and CDR2 sequences are KGHSH and LQKENI. V was clipped by 1 base and J by 3 bases, with 12 bases between them. There are 15 residues in the CDR3. Based on the CDR3 plus reference TRBV18 and TRBJ1-1, the full variable domain is NAGVMQNPRHLVRRRGQEARLRCSPMKGHSHVYWYRQLPEEGLKFMVYLQKENIIDESGMPKERFSAEFPKEGPSILRIQQVVRGDSAAYFCASSPRGGPDTEAFFGQGTRLTVV.

This clone was observed once. This chain uses TRBV27 with TRBJ2-3; D is undetermined. Looked up from germline, CDR1 is MNHEY and CDR2 is SMNVEV (reference sequence). The CDR3 length is 14 residues. The V gene lost 5 bases and the J gene lost 1 base, with 10 bases spanning the gap. Written as DNA, the CDR3 is TGTGCCAGCAGTATCTTGCAGGGCACAGATACGCAGTATTTT. As protein: CASSILQGTDTQYF.

The chain combines TRBV7-9 with TRBJ1-4; TRBD1 matches at 7 bases. Per the germline V gene, CDR1 is SEHNR and CDR2 is FQNEAQ (reference sequence). The V segment lost 6 bases and the J segment 2 bases; nucleotides outside the gene matches: 6. This CDR3 has 15 amino acids. CDR3 nucleotides: TGTGCCAGCAGAGGAAGACAGGGCACTAATGAAAAACTGTTTTTT. The encoded protein is CASRGRQGTNEKLFF.

The chain joins TRBV9 to TRBJ1-5; D call uncertain. Germline loops: CDR1 SGDLS, CDR2 YYNGEE. V lost 0 bases to trimming and J lost 1 base, with 8 bases between them. This CDR3 has 15 amino acids. As DNA, the CDR3 is TGTGCCAGCAGCGTAGGGTTTAGAAGCAATCAGCCCCAGCATTTT. Its protein is CASSVGFRSNQPQHF.

This clone appeared once. This chain joins TRBV6-1 and TRBJ1-5; no clear D gene. The germline V and J ends were trimmed by 5 bases and 7 bases, with 12 bases remaining between them. CDR3 length: 13 residues. CDR1 and CDR2 (germline): MNHNS, SASEGT. The CDR3, as DNA: TGTGCCAGCAGTATCCAGGAGGTCCAGCCCCAGCATTTT. Translation gives CASSIQEVQPQHF.

There are a few counts of this clone. The chain is built from TRBV19 and TRBJ1-1, with 10 bases fitting TRBD1. The V gene end was trimmed by 10 bases and the J gene end by 6 bases; junction bases not matched to a gene: 17. Per the germline V gene, CDR1 is LNHDA and CDR2 is SQIVND (reference sequence). CDR3 length: 16 residues. This chain's CDR3 is CATTVGTGVFWAEAFF. CDR3 coding DNA: TGTGCCACAACGGTGGGGACAGGGGTTTTCTGGGCTGAAGCTTTCTTT. The full variable domain, completed using reference TRBV19 and TRBJ1-1, is DGGITQSPKYLFRKEGQNVTLSCEQNLNHDAMYWYRQDPGQGLRLIYYSQIVNDFQKGDIAEGYSVSREKKESFPLTVTSAQKNPTAFYLCATTVGTGVFWAEAFFGQGTRLTVV.

The CDR3 here is CASSLWAGGNQPQHF. In nucleotides, the CDR3 is TGTGCCAGCAGCTTATGGGCAGGGGGCAATCAGCCCCAGCATTTT. This chain connects TRBV7-2 to TRBJ1-5; a weak D match, TRBD1 (6 bases). Germline lookup yields CDR1 SGHTA and CDR2 FQGNSA. V shed 2 bases and J shed 2 bases, with 10 bases lying between them. This CDR3 region has 15 residues.

The V gene is TRBV6-1, the J gene TRBJ2-5; possibly TRBD2 for D (5 bases). Trimming removed 7 bases at V and 7 bases at J, with 16 bases between. From germline, CDR1 is MNHNS and CDR2 SASEGT. The CDR3 is 13 residues long. The CDR3 sequence: CASTLLVRGTQYF. The CDR3 coding sequence is TGTGCCAGCACTCTCCTGGTTCGGGGGACCCAGTACTTC.

This clone was counted a single time. The chain uses TRBV11-2 and TRBJ1-1; D gene unclear. CDR1 and CDR2 from the germline V gene are SGHAT and FQNNGV. V was cut by 2 bases and J by 4 bases, with 14 bases left in between. The CDR3 runs to 15 residues. In DNA form, the CDR3 reads TGTGCCAGCAGCTTAATTCCAGGCCTCTCCACTGAAGCTTTCTTT. It yields the protein CASSLIPGLSTEAFF.

The V and J genes are TRBV4-1 and TRBJ2-5; 10 bases line up with TRBD2. The trim removed 0 bases at V and 3 bases at J, leaving 10 bases unmatched. Germline lookup yields CDR1 MGHRA and CDR2 YSYEKL. The CDR3 runs 18 residues. The CDR3: CASSQDRSSGGAKETQYF. The CDR3, as DNA: TGCGCCAGCAGCCAAGATCGGTCGAGCGGGGGGGCCAAAGAGACCCAGTACTTC.

The chain combines TRBV30 with TRBJ2-7; TRBD1 matches 7 bases. Germline-derived CDR1 and CDR2 are GTSNPN and SVGIG (reference sequence). With 3 bases clipped from V and 6 bases from J, the junction kept 11 bases outside the gene matches. The CDR3 runs 14 residues. The CDR3 nucleotides are TGTGCCTGGAGCGAAGGGACAGTTGCTTCCGAGCAGTACTTC. Its translation is CAWSEGTVASEQYF.

CDR3 coding DNA: TGTGCCACCAGCAGGCCAGACAGGAGCTCCTACAATGAGCAGTTCTTC. Its protein is CATSRPDRSSYNEQFF. V usage is TRBV15 and J usage is TRBJ2-1; a weak D match, TRBD1 (6 bases). Trimming stripped 3 bases from V and 0 bases from J, with 12 bases between. Per germline, CDR1 LNHNV and CDR2 YYDKDF (reference sequence). This CDR3 spans 16 amino acids. The full variable domain, its missing parts supplied by reference TRBV15 and TRBJ2-1, is DAMVIQNPRYQVTQFGKPVTLSCSQTLNHNVMYWYQQKSSQAPKLLFHYYDKDFNNEADTPDNFQSRRPNTSFCFLDIRSPGLGDTAMYLCATSRPDRSSYNEQFFGPGTRLTVL.

The chain links TRBV5-1 to TRBJ2-3; 8 bases are a match to TRBD1. Trimming removed 2 bases from V and 5 bases from J; junction bases left unmatched: 7. Germline loops: CDR1 SGHRS, CDR2 YFSETQ. This CDR3 has 15 amino acids. The CDR3 loop reads CASSFGQGTRDTQYF. The CDR3, as DNA: TGCGCCAGCAGCTTCGGACAGGGTACTAGAGATACGCAGTATTTT.

The rearrangement uses TRBV2 and TRBJ1-1; D unclear. Germline V gene lookup returns CDR1 SNHLY and CDR2 FYNNEI. The CDR3 runs 14 residues. V lost 4 bases to trimming and J lost 2 bases, with 11 bases between them. In nucleotides, the CDR3 is TGTGCCAGCAGTGGAGGGAGGGAAAACACTGAAGCTTTCTTT. This codes for CASSGGRENTEAFF.

The chain links TRBV10-1 to TRBJ2-1, with TRBD2 matching over 10 bases. The V gene end was trimmed by 0 bases and the J gene end by 12 bases; junction bases not matched to a gene: 8. The CDR3 has 15 residues. Germline V gene data show CDR1 as WNHNN and CDR2 as SYGVQD (reference sequence). The CDR3 DNA follows: TGCGCCAGCAGTGAGTCGAATATAGCGGGGGGCACGCAGTTCTTC. Its translation is CASSESNIAGGTQFF.

This clone was seen just once. The gene calls are TRBV2 and TRBJ1-1; D is possibly TRBD1 (6 bases). The V end was cut by 8 bases, the J end by 0 bases, with 13 bases between. The CDR3 sequence is 14 residues long. Germline V gene lookup returns CDR1 SNHLY and CDR2 FYNNEI. The CDR3 DNA follows: TGTGCCAGCCTTCGACAGGTTCTGAACACTGAAGCTTTCTTT. It yields the protein CASLRQVLNTEAFF.

V and J are TRBV14 and TRBJ2-1, with D possibly matching TRBD2 (5 bases). V shed 5 bases and J shed 2 bases, with 13 bases lying between them. Germline values: CDR1 SGHDN, CDR2 FVKESK. The CDR3 is 15 residues long. The CDR3 sequence is CASSSLASPYNEQFF. As DNA, the CDR3 is TGTGCCAGCAGCTCCCTAGCATCCCCCTACAATGAGCAGTTCTTC. Drawing the rest from reference TRBV14 and TRBJ2-1, the complete variable domain is EAGVTQFPSHSVIEKGQTVTLRCDPISGHDNLYWYRRVMGKEIKFLLHFVKESKQDESGMPNNRFLAERTGGTYSTLKVQPAELEDSGVYFCASSSLASPYNEQFFGPGTRLTVL.

The chain employs TRBV5-4 and TRBJ2-2; 9 positions agree with TRBD1. J lost 4 bases, V lost 3 bases, and 7 bases had no gene match. Germline V CDR1 and CDR2: SGHNT, YYREEE (reference sequence). CDR3 length equals 16 residues. CDR3 amino acids: CASSSHRGPSTGELFF. In nucleotides, the CDR3 is TGTGCCAGCAGCTCCCACAGGGGGCCGAGCACCGGGGAGCTGTTTTTT.

The V call is TRBV7-8, the J call TRBJ2-7, with D maybe TRBD1 (6 bases). Trimming pared 5 bases from V and 0 bases from J, leaving 17 bases between. The CDR3 is 16 residues long. The germline CDR1 and CDR2 sequences are SGHVS and FQNEAQ. The CDR3 region is CASSPNGQISSYEQYF. DNA for the CDR3: TGTGCCAGCAGCCCGAACGGACAGATTTCCTCCTACGAGCAGTACTTC.

Here the CDR3 DNA reads TGTGCCAGCAGTGTTCGACAGAGAAACACTGAAGCTTTCTTT. It translates to CASSVRQRNTEAFF. The chain uses TRBV2 and TRBJ1-1; D might be TRBD1 (5 bases). This CDR3 spans 14 amino acids. With 4 bases removed from V and 2 bases from J, the gap between germline ends came to 11 bases. Germline V gives CDR1 SNHLY, CDR2 FYNNEI.

The CDR3 nucleotides are TGTGCCAGCAGTTATGGGGTGGGGGGGCGCGGCGAGCAGTACTTC. This encodes CASSYGVGGRGEQYF. The chain links TRBV6-5 to TRBJ2-7; D may be TRBD2 (7 bases). The V gene's germline CDR1 is MNHEY and CDR2 SVGAGI. The V gene lost 3 bases and the J gene lost 6 bases, with 18 bases spanning the gap. This CDR3 contains 15 residues.

The sample holds one count of this clone. V usage is TRBV27 and J usage is TRBJ1-4, with D possibly being TRBD1 (5 bases). The CDR3 has 15 residues. Trimming stripped 5 bases from V and 7 bases from J, with 17 bases between. Germline V gene lookup returns CDR1 MNHEY and CDR2 SMNVEV (reference sequence). The CDR3 DNA follows: TGTGCCAGCAGTGATACCGGGACCGGGGGTGAAAAACTGTTTTTT. Translation: CASSDTGTGGEKLFF.

This clone was seen more than once but under ten times. V and J are TRBV5-1 and TRBJ1-1; 9 bases match TRBD1. The CDR3 runs 14 residues. Germline V lookup: CDR1 SGHRS, CDR2 YFSETQ. J gave up 6 bases and V 5 bases, and 8 bases lay outside the gene matches. DNA for the CDR3: TGCGCCAGCAGAGAAGGGACAGGGAGGGCTGAAGCTTTCTTT. Protein sequence: CASREGTGRAEAFF. Full variable domain (remainder filled in from reference TRBV5-1 and TRBJ1-1): KAGVTQTPRYLIKTRGQQVTLSCSPISGHRSVSWYQQTPGQGLQFLFEYFSETQRNKGNFPGRFSGRQFSNSRSEMNVSTLELGDSALYLCASREGTGRAEAFFGQGTRLTVV.